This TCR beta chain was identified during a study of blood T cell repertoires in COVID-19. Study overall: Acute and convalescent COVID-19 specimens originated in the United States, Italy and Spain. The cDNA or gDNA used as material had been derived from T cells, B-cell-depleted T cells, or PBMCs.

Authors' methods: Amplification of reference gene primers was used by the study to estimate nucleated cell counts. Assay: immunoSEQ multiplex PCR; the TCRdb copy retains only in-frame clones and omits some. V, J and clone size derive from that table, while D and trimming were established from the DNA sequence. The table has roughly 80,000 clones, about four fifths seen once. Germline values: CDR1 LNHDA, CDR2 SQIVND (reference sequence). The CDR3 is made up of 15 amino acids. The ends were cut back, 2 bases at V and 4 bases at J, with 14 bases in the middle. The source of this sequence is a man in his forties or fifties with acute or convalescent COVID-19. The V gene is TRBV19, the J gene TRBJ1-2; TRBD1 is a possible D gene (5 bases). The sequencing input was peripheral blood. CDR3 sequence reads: CASSIKWGVGYGYTF. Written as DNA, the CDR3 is TGTGCCAGTAGTATAAAGTGGGGGGTCGGCTATGGCTACACCTTC. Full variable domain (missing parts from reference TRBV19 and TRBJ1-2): DGGITQSPKYLFRKEGQNVTLSCEQNLNHDAMYWYRQDPGQGLRLIYYSQIVNDFQKGDIAEGYSVSREKKESFPLTVTSAQKNPTAFYLCASSIKWGVGYGYTFGSGTRLTVV.